These 17 T cell receptor beta chains were all obtained from the same sample, sequenced in a study of T-cell reconstitution after alpha-beta-depleted transplantation in children. Unique molecular identifiers were incorporated when the TCRbeta library was constructed. TCRdb fed the PCR reads into MiXCR, producing one record per CDR3 protein. Here the sample spans about 460,000 distinct CDR3 sequences, about 11% being singletons. The sample was PBMCs, taken before TCRalphabeta/CD19-depleted stem cell transplant. The receptors derive from a child aged 2-15 years with inherited bone marrow failure, due to receive a stem cell transplant.

The V and J genes are TRBV7-8 and TRBJ2-7; D possibly corresponds to TRBD1 (6 bases). Trimming left V 0 bases short and J 2 bases short, with 14 bases between. Germline CDR1 is SGHVS and CDR2 is FQNEAQ. The CDR3 covers 16 residues. The CDR3: CASSLAHPGATYEQYF. The CDR3 DNA reads TGTGCCAGCAGCTTAGCGCACCCAGGGGCGACCTACGAGCAGTACTTC.

This clonotype occurred a few times. CDR3 region: CASRITADSYEQYF. The CDR3 DNA sequence: TGTGCCAGCAGAATAACTGCGGATTCCTACGAGCAGTACTTC. The V gene is TRBV28, the J gene TRBJ2-7; D remains ambiguous. V was trimmed by 6 bases and J by 1 base, leaving 13 bases between them. In germline, CDR1 is MDHEN, CDR2 SYDVKM. The CDR3 extends over 14 amino acids.

In its sample, this clonotype was seen many times. The chain employs TRBV20-1 and TRBJ2-5; 7 bases align to TRBD2. The CDR3 length is 13 residues. Looked up from germline, CDR1 is DFQATT and CDR2 is SNEGSKA (reference sequence). Trimming at V came to 3 bases and at J to 7 bases, leaving 8 bases not matched to a gene. CDR3 region: CSARVGGLTTQYF. Written as DNA, the CDR3 is TGCAGTGCTAGGGTCGGGGGGTTGACGACCCAGTACTTC.

In this sample, this clonotype turned up many times. This rearrangement joins TRBV27 to TRBJ2-7, with 7 bases fitting TRBD2. Losses at the gene ends were 3 bases for V and 3 bases for J; bases not matched to a gene: 8. The germline V gene has CDR1 MNHEY and CDR2 SMNVEV (reference sequence). This CDR3 region has 15 residues. In nucleotides, the CDR3 is TGTGCCAGCAGTTTGGGGAGGGGATCGGGCTACGAGCAGTACTTC. It encodes CASSLGRGSGYEQYF.

This clonotype was found once. This chain connects TRBV4-1 to TRBJ2-4; 9 bases are a match to TRBD1. The germline V gene encodes CDR1 MGHRA and CDR2 YSYEKL. The ends lost 0 bases at V and 3 bases at J; junction bases unmatched: 15. This CDR3 is 20 amino acids long. The CDR3 sequence: CASSQDFLPWDRVDKNIQYF. The CDR3 DNA is TGCGCCAGCAGCCAAGATTTTCTCCCTTGGGACAGGGTGGACAAAAACATTCAGTACTTC.

Ten or more counts support this clonotype. The gene calls are TRBV4-3 and TRBJ2-2, with 7 bases aligning to TRBD2. The germline CDR1 and CDR2 sequences are LGHNA and YSLEER. The CDR3 runs to 16 residues. J was trimmed by 1 base and V by 1 base; bases with no gene match: 3. The CDR3 loop reads CASSQVAGGNTGELFF. CDR3 nucleotides: TGCGCCAGCAGCCAAGTAGCGGGCGGGAACACCGGGGAGCTGTTTTTT.

The table lists this clonotype with many counts. DNA for the CDR3: TGCGCCAGCAGCCAAGCTTTGCTCTACGAGCAGTACTTC. Translated: CASSQALLYEQYF. The V gene is TRBV4-1, the J gene TRBJ2-7; D is uncertain. Germline CDR1 is MGHRA and CDR2 is YSYEKL. This CDR3 region has 13 residues. Deletions cut 1 base from V and 3 bases from J, with 7 bases between.

This clonotype occurred many times. The rearrangement uses TRBV28 and TRBJ1-2; D is ambiguous. With 7 bases removed from V and 8 bases from J, the gap between germline ends came to 23 bases. From germline, CDR1 is MDHEN and CDR2 SYDVKM. The CDR3 covers 15 residues. The CDR3 loop is CASTRVAAPFRGYTF. In DNA form, the CDR3 reads TGTGCCAGCACCCGCGTGGCTGCCCCCTTTAGGGGCTACACCTTC.

This clonotype was picked up a small number of times. This chain connects TRBV7-9 to TRBJ2-1; 8 bases agree with TRBD2. The length of the CDR3 is 17 residues. J was trimmed by 9 bases and V by 1 base; bases with no gene match: 14. Germline V CDR1 and CDR2: SEHNR, FQNEAQ (reference sequence). This CDR3 reads CASSLGSGSSASSEQFF. CDR3 sequence (DNA): TGTGCCAGCAGCTTAGGAAGCGGGAGCAGCGCCTCCAGTGAGCAGTTCTTC.

This clonotype was observed at least ten times. This chain links TRBV20-1 with TRBJ2-3; TRBD2 matches 7 bases. V lost 6 bases and J lost 8; bases outside the gene matches: 14. CDR1 DFQATT and CDR2 SNEGSKA come from the germline V gene (reference sequence). The CDR3 has 14 residues. This CDR3 reads CSAGSLGGRRTQYF. CDR3 coding DNA: TGCAGTGCCGGATCCTTAGGCGGGAGACGTACGCAGTATTTT.

This clonotype was found many times. The chain carries TRBV29-1 and TRBJ2-7; D gene ambiguous. V gave up 5 bases and J gave up 7 bases, with 12 bases separating them. The CDR3 is 11 amino acids. Per germline, CDR1 SQVTM and CDR2 ANQGSEA. As DNA, the CDR3 is TGCAGCGTTCGGGCGGCTGGGGAGCAGTACTTC. It encodes CSVRAAGEQYF.

This clonotype was seen only a few times. The chain couples TRBV6-5 to TRBJ1-3; no firm D call. Germline CDR1 reads MNHEY; CDR2 reads SVGAGI. Trimming shortened V by 5 bases and J by 0 bases, and 11 bases separated the two germline ends. The CDR3 covers 15 residues. The CDR3 DNA reads as TGTGCCAGCAGTACTCGGGCCTCCTCTGGAAACACCATATATTTT. This translates into CASSTRASSGNTIYF.

In its sample, this clonotype was seen a few times. The V gene is TRBV19, the J gene TRBJ1-2; TRBD1 matches 12 bases. CDR3 size: 14 residues. Germline V gene data show CDR1 as LNHDA and CDR2 as SQIVND (reference sequence). V was clipped by 4 bases and J by 6 bases; unmatched bases: 3. The CDR3 reads CASSRGTGGDGYTF. The CDR3 region has the DNA TGTGCCAGTAGTAGAGGGACAGGGGGCGATGGCTACACCTTC.

J is TRBJ2-5 and V is TRBV27; possibly TRBD2 for D (6 bases). The CDR3 is 11 amino acids. CDR1 and CDR2 (germline): MNHEY, SMNVEV (reference sequence). V was cut by 6 bases and J by 10 bases, with 12 bases left in between. DNA for the CDR3: TGTGCCAGCAGACGGGGCGGGATCCAGTACTTC. This encodes CASRRGGIQYF.

At least ten counts were recorded for this clonotype. V usage is TRBV12-3 or TRBV12-4 and J usage is TRBJ1-2, with D perhaps matching TRBD1 (6 bases). This CDR3 is built from 14 residues. V lost 6 bases to trimming and J lost 3 bases, with 14 bases between them. The CDR3 region has the DNA TGTGCCAGCAGCCCCCGGACAGCTTACTATGGCTACACCTTC. It specifies CASSPRTAYYGYTF.

This clonotype occurred many times. The CDR3 sequence: CASSLVAGGGYGYTF. The CDR3 coding sequence is TGTGCCAGCAGCTTAGTAGCGGGCGGAGGGTATGGCTACACCTTC. V and J are TRBV7-9 and TRBJ1-2; D gene uncertain. The germline V and J ends were trimmed by 1 base and 5 bases, with 14 bases remaining between them. Looked up from germline, CDR1 is SEHNR and CDR2 is FQNEAQ (reference sequence). The length of the CDR3 is 15 residues.

The J gene is TRBJ2-1, the V gene TRBV21-1; TRBD2, the table's D call, was not compared with the DNA. TRBV21-1 counts as a pseudogene. The CDR3 is 17 residues long. The CDR3 nucleotides are TGTGCCAGCAGCAAAGTTGACTCTCGGTGGGGGACTAGTGAGCAGTTCTTC. Translation: CASSKVDSRWGTSEQFF.